This T cell receptor beta chain appears in the sequencing data of a study of cytomegalovirus exposure and HLA in healthy donors. Broader study findings: For presence/absence analyses, sequencing depth was assumed to be roughly uniform across donors.

With regard to this clone: As yet, its antigen is unknown.

V dropped 2 bases and J dropped 5 bases, with 10 bases sitting between them. The germline V gene has CDR1 SGHTA and CDR2 FQGNSA. CDR3 length equals 13 residues. 13 Jbeta primers and 60 Vbeta primers were used for the PCR. Sequencing used immunoSEQ multiplex PCR; TCRdb keeps in-frame clones, though not all of them. The table has tens of thousands of clones, over 75% seen once; the top ten hold approximately 6%. Material for sequencing was PBMCs. V usage is TRBV7-2 and J usage is TRBJ2-7; a weak D match, TRBD2 (6 bases). The TCR was taken from a male donor in good health and CMV-seronegative. CDR3 amino acids: CASSLLSGHEQYF. CDR3 bases: TGTGCCAGCAGCTTACTCAGCGGGCACGAGCAGTACTTC.